Sequencing of this TCR beta chain was carried out in a study of OX40 agonist ivuxolimab in advanced cancers. About the study: Past anti-PD-1, anti-PD-L1 or anti-CTLA-4 therapy was accepted, and roughly 42% had received some.

For this clone: Its target is not known.

Study observations and caveats: Clonal expansion was seen in CD4+ and CD8+ blood T cells by week 6 at 0.1 to 3.0 mg/kg. Fewer expanded clones were found on average in CD4+ than in CD8+ T cells. The authors also found low normalized T-cell clonal expansion in some nonresponders.

Trimming left V 4 bases short and J 5 bases short, with 21 bases between. The CDR3 consists of 16 residues. Germline V CDR1 and CDR2: SGHNT, YYREEE (reference sequence). Some clones are missing from TCRdb's copy, which holds only in-frame ones; the method was immunoSEQ multiplex PCR. The table has tens of thousands of clones, approximately 81% seen once. The sample in question was CD4+ or CD8+ T cells sorted from blood, obtained in a trial of the OX40 agonist ivuxolimab. The J gene is TRBJ1-2, the V gene TRBV5-4; D uncertain. This receptor was taken from an adult with an advanced solid tumor such as melanoma, head and neck, liver or kidney cancer. CDR3 nucleotides: TGTGCCAGCAGCGAAGAGAGGAGGACGGCTGTTTATGGCTACACCTTC. Protein sequence: CASSEERRTAVYGYTF.